The sequence of this TCR beta chain was determined in a study of identical twins. TCRdb ran MiXCR on the 5' RACE reads and lists one entry per CDR3 protein. The sample records approximately 190,000 distinct CDR3 sequences, more than 15% being singletons. Germline V gene data show CDR1 as DFQATT and CDR2 as SNEGSKA (reference sequence). This CDR3 comprises 15 residues. After removal of 0 bases from V and 2 bases from J, the junction contained 2 bases not matched to a gene. A further study also used this sample, focusing on T cells expressing NK-cell markers. Per that paper: The authors restricted sorting to alpha-beta TCR T cells with an anti-gamma-delta TCR antibody in several experiments. A few donors likewise had their CD3+CD56-NKG2C+ fraction led by these clonotypes.

Source material: CD8+ T cells sorted from blood. This receptor was identified in a woman between 18 and 30 years old in good health. This chain links TRBV20-1 with TRBJ2-1, with 9 bases fitting TRBD2. CDR3 coding DNA: TGCAGTGCTAGAGAGGAGCGGGGGGCCTACAATGAGCAGTTCTTC. This encodes CSAREERGAYNEQFF.